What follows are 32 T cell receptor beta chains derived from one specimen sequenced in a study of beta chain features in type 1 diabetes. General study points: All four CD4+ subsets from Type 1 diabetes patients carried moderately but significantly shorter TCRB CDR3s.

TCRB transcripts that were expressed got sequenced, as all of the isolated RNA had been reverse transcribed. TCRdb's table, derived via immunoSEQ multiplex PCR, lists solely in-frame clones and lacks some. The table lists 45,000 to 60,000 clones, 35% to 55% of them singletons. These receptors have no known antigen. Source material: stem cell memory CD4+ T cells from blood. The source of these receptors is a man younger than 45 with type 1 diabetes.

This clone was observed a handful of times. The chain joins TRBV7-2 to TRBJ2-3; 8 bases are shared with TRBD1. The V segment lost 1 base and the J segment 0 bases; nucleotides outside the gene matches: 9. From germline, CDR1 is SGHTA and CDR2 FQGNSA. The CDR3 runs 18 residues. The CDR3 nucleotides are TGTGCCAGCAGCTTAGGACGGGCAGGGGGCACGAGCACAGATACGCAGTATTTT. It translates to CASSLGRAGGTSTDTQYF.

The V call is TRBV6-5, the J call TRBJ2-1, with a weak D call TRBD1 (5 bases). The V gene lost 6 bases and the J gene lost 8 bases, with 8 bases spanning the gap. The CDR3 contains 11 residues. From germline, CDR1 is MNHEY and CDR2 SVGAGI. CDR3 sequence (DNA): TGTGCCAGCAGCCAGGGCTATGAGCAGTTCTTC. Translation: CASSQGYEQFF.

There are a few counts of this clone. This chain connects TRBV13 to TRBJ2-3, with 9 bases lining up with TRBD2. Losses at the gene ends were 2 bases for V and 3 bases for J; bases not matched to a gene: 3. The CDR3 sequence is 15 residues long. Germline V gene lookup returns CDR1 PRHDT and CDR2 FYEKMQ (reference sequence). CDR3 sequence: CASSLLAGQTDTQYF. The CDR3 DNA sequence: TGTGCCAGCAGCTTACTAGCGGGGCAGACAGATACGCAGTATTTT.

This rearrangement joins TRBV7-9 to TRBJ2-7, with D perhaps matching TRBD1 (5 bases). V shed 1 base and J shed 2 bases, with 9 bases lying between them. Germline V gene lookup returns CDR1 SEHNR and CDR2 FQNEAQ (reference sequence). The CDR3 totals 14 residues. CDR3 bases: TGTGCCAGCAGCTTAGTACAGGTACCCTACGAGCAGTACTTC. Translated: CASSLVQVPYEQYF.

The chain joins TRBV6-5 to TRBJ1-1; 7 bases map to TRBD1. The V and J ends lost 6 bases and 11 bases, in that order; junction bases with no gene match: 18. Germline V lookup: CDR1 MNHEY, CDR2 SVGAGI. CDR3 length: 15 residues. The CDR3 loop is CASSSRTGTMFQAFF. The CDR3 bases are TGTGCCAGCAGCTCCAGGACAGGAACCATGTTTCAGGCTTTCTTT.

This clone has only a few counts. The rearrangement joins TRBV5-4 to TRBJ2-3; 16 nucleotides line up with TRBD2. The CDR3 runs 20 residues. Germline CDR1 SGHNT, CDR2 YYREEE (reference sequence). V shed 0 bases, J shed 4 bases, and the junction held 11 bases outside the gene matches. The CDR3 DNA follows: TGTGCCAGCAGCTTGGTTGTTGGGACTAGCGGGAGGGCCTTTCCAGATACGCAGTATTTT. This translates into CASSLVVGTSGRAFPDTQYF. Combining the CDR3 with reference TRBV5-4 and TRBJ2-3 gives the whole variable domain ETGVTQSPTHLIKTRGQQVTLRCSSQSGHNTVSWYQQALGQGPQFIFQYYREEENGRGNFPPRFSGLQFPNYSSELNVNALELDDSALYLCASSLVVGTSGRAFPDTQYFGPGTRLTVL.

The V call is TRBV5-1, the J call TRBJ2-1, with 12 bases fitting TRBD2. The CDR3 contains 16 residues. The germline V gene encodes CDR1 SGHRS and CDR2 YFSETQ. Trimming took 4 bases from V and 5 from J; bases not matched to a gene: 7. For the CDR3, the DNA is TGCGCCAGCAGCCCCCGGACTAGCGGGAATCACAATGAGCAGTTCTTC. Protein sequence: CASSPRTSGNHNEQFF.

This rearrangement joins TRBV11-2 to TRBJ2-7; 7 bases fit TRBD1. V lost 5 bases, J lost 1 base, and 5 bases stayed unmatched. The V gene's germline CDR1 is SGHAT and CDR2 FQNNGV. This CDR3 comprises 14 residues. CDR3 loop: CASSPRTGSYEQYF. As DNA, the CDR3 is TGTGCCAGCAGCCCGCGGACAGGTTCCTACGAGCAGTACTTC.

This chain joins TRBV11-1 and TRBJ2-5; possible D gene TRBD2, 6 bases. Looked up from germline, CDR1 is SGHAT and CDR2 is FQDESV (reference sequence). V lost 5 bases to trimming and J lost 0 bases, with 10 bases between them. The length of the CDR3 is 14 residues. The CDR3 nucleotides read TGTGCCAGCAGCCCCGCGGGACACCAAGAGACCCAGTACTTC. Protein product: CASSPAGHQETQYF.

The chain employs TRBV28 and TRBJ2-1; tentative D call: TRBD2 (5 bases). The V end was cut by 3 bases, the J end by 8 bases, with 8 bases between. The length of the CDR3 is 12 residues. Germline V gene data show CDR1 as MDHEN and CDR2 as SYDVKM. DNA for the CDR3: TGTGCCAGCAGTTTTGGAGGTCATGAGCAGTTCTTC. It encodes CASSFGGHEQFF.

The CDR3 reads CASSNYEGEQFF. DNA of the CDR3: TGTGCCAGCAGCAACTACGAGGGTGAGCAGTTCTTC. V is TRBV6-4 and J is TRBJ2-1, with a possible D match to TRBD2 (5 bases). The CDR3 runs to 12 residues. The V end was cut by 6 bases, the J end by 9 bases, with 12 bases between. Germline V CDR1 and CDR2: MRHNA, SNTAGT.

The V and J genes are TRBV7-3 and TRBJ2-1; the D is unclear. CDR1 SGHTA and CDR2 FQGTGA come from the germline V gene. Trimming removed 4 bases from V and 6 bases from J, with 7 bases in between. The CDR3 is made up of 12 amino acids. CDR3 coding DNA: TGTGCCAGCAGCTCCCCGGGCAATGAGCAGTTCTTC. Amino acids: CASSSPGNEQFF.

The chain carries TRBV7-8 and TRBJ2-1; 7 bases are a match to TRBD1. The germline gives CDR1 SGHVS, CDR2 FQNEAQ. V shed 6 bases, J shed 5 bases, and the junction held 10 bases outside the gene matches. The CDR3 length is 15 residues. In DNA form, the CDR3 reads TGTGCCAGCAGTTTTGCAGGGGACAGCCACAATGAGCAGTTCTTC. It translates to CASSFAGDSHNEQFF.

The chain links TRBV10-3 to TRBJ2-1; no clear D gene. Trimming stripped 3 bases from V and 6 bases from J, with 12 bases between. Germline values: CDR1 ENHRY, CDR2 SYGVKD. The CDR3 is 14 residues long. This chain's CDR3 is CAISELTVVNEQFF. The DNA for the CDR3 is TGTGCCATCAGTGAACTAACGGTAGTCAATGAGCAGTTCTTC.

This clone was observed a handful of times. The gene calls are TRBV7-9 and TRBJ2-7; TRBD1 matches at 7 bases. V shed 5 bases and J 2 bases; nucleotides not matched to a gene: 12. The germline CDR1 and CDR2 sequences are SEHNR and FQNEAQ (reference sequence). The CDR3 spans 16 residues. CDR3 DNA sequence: TGTGCCAGCAGCCCATCGGGCAGGGGGATACCCTACGAGCAGTACTTC. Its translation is CASSPSGRGIPYEQYF. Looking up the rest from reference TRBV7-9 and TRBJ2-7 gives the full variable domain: DTGVSQNPRHKITKRGQNVTFRCDPISEHNRLYWYRQTLGQGPEFLTYFQNEAQLEKSRLLSDRFSAERPKGSFSTLEIQRTEQGDSAMYLCASSPSGRGIPYEQYFGPGTRLTVT.

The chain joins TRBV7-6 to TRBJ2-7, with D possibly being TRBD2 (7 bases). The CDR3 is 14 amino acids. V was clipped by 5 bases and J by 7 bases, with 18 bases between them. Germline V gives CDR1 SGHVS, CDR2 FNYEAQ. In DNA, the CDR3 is TGTGCCAGCAGCACTATGGCGGGGGCGGGAGAGCAGTACTTC. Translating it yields CASSTMAGAGEQYF.

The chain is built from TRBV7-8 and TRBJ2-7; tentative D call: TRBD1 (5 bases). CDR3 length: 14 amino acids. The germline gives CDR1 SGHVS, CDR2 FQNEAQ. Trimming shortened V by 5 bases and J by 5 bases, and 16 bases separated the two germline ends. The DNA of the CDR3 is TGTGCCAGCAGCCTTAATCAGGGCCTGGACGAGCAGTACTTC. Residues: CASSLNQGLDEQYF.

The CDR3: CASSQIFSGTPNEQFF. The CDR3 DNA reads as TGCGCCAGCAGCCAGATCTTTAGCGGGACGCCCAATGAGCAGTTCTTC. V and J are TRBV4-1 and TRBJ2-1, with 8 bases aligning to TRBD2. The CDR3 runs 16 residues. Germline lookup yields CDR1 MGHRA and CDR2 YSYEKL. V trimming: 3 bases; J trimming: 6 bases; junction bases outside the gene matches: 10.

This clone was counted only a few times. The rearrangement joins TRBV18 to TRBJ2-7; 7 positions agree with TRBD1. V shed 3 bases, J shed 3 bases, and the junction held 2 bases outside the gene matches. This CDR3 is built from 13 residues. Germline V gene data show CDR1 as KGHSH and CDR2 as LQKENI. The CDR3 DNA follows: TGTGCCAGCTCACCGGGACAGAGCTACGAGCAGTACTTC. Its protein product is CASSPGQSYEQYF. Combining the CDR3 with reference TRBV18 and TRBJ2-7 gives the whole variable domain NAGVMQNPRHLVRRRGQEARLRCSPMKGHSHVYWYRQLPEEGLKFMVYLQKENIIDESGMPKERFSAEFPKEGPSILRIQQVVRGDSAAYFCASSPGQSYEQYFGPGTRLTVT.

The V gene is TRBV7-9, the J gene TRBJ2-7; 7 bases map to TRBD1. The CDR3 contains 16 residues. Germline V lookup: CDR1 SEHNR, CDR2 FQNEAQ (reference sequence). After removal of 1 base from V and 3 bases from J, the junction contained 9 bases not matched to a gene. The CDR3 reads CASSLVPTGLDYEQYF. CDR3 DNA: TGTGCCAGCAGCTTAGTTCCGACAGGGTTAGACTACGAGCAGTACTTC.

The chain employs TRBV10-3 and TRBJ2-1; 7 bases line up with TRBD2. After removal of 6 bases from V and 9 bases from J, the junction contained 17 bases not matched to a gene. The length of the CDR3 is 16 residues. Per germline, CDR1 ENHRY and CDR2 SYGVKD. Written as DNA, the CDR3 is TGTGCCATCAGGACCGCCGGGACGGGACTATCGGGTGAGCAGTTCTTC. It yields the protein CAIRTAGTGLSGEQFF.

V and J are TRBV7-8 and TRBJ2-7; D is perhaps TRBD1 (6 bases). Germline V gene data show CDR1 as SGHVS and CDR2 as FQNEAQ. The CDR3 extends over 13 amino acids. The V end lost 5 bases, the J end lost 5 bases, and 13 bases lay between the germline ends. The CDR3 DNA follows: TGTGCCAGCAGCCCGCCAGGGGCCCACGAGCAGTACTTC. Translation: CASSPPGAHEQYF.

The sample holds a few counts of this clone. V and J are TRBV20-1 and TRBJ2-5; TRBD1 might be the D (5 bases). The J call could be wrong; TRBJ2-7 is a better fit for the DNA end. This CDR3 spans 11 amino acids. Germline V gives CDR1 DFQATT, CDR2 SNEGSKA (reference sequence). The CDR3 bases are TGCAGCTACCCAGGGCGCTACGAGCAGTACTTC. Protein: CSYPGRYEQYF.

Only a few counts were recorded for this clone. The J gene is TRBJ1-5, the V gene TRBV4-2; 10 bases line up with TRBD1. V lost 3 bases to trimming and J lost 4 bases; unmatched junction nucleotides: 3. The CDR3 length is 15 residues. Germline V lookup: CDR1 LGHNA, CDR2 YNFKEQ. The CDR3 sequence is CASSQGTGVNQPQHF. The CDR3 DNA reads TGTGCCAGCAGCCAGGGGACAGGGGTAAATCAGCCCCAGCATTTT.

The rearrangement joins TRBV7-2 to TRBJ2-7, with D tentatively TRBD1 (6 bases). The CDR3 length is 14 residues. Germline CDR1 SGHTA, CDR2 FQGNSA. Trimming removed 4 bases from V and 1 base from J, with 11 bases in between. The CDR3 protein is CASSWERGSYEQYF. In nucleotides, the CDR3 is TGTGCCAGCAGCTGGGAGAGGGGGTCCTACGAGCAGTACTTC.

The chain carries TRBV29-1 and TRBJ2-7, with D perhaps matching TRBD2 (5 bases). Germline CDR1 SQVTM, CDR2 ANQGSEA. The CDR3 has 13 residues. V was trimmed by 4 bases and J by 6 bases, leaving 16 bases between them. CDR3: CSVVKYIEGEQYF. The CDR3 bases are TGCAGCGTTGTGAAATATATCGAGGGCGAGCAGTACTTC.

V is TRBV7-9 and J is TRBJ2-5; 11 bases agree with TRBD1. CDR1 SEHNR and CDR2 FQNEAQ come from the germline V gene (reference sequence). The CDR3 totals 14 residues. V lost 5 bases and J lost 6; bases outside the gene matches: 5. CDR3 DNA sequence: TGTGCCAGCAGCCTGGGACAGGGGGTCCAGACCCAGTACTTC. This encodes CASSLGQGVQTQYF.

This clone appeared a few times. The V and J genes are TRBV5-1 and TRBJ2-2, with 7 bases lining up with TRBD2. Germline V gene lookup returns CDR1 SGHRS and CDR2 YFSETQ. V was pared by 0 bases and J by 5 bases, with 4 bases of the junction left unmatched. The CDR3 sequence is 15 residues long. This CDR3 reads CASSLVAGETGELFF. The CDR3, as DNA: TGCGCCAGCAGCTTGGTGGCGGGGGAAACCGGGGAGCTGTTTTTT. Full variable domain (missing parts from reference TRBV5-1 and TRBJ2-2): KAGVTQTPRYLIKTRGQQVTLSCSPISGHRSVSWYQQTPGQGLQFLFEYFSETQRNKGNFPGRFSGRQFSNSRSEMNVSTLELGDSALYLCASSLVAGETGELFFGEGSRLTVL.

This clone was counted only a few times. The CDR3 DNA is TGTGCCAGCAGCTTATTCTTAGGGGGCAAGCCCAATGAGCAGTTCTTC. Translation: CASSLFLGGKPNEQFF. The chain joins TRBV7-9 to TRBJ2-1, with 7 bases identical to TRBD1. The CDR3 sequence is 16 residues long. J lost 6 bases, V lost 2 bases, and 10 bases had no gene match. Germline CDR1 is SEHNR and CDR2 is FQNEAQ (reference sequence).

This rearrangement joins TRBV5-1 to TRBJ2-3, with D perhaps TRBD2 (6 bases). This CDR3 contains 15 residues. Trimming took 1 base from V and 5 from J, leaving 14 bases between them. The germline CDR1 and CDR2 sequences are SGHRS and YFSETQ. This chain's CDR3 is CASSLTGTSLDTQYF. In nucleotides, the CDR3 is TGCGCCAGCAGCTTGACCGGGACTTCCTTAGATACGCAGTATTTT.

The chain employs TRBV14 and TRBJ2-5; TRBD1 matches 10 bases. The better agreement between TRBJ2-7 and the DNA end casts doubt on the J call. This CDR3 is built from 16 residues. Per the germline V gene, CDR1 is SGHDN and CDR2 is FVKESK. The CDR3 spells CASSHIIGDRGHEQYF. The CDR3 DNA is TGTGCCAGCAGCCACATTATTGGGGACAGGGGACACGAGCAGTACTTC.

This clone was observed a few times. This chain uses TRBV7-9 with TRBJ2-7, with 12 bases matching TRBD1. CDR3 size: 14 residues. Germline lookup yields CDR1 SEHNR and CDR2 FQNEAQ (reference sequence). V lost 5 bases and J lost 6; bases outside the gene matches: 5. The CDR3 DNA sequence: TGTGCCAGCAGCCTTGGGACAGGGGGCGGCGAGCAGTACTTC. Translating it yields CASSLGTGGGEQYF. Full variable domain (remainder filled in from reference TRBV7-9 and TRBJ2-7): DTGVSQNPRHKITKRGQNVTFRCDPISEHNRLYWYRQTLGQGPEFLTYFQNEAQLEKSRLLSDRFSAERPKGSFSTLEIQRTEQGDSAMYLCASSLGTGGGEQYFGPGTRLTVT.